Following are 19 T cell receptor beta chains from one sample sequenced in a study of T cell responses to AZD1222 COVID-19 vaccine. The method was immunoSEQ multiplex PCR; TCRdb's version includes in-frame clones alone and lacks a portion of them. The table has over 85,000 clones, approximately 90% seen once; the top ten hold under 10%. The source was peripheral blood, collected on day 0 of AZD1222 vaccination. The receptors derive from an adult in good health.

By frequency in the sample, this clone is medium-sized. The V and J genes are TRBV28 and TRBJ2-7, with 9 nucleotides matching TRBD1. Germline loops: CDR1 MDHEN, CDR2 SYDVKM. The CDR3 spans 14 residues. The ends lost 6 bases at V and 4 bases at J; junction bases unmatched: 7. The CDR3 sequence: CASSPGTGNYEQYF. CDR3 nucleotides: TGTGCCAGCAGCCCCGGGACAGGGAATTACGAGCAGTACTTC. Looking up the rest from reference TRBV28 and TRBJ2-7 gives the full variable domain: DVKVTQSSRYLVKRTGEKVFLECVQDMDHENMFWYRQDPGLGLRLIYFSYDVKMKEKGDIPEGYSVSREKKERFSLILESASTNQTSMYLCASSPGTGNYEQYFGPGTRLTVT.

The rearrangement links TRBV6-4 to TRBJ2-1; 11 nucleotides line up with TRBD2. Unmatched junction bases numbered 10, after V lost 4 bases and J lost 8 bases. CDR1 MRHNA and CDR2 SNTAGT come from the germline V gene. CDR3 length: 16 amino acids. In DNA form, the CDR3 reads TGTGCCAGCAGTGTAATAGCGGGGGGGCCTGTGGATGAGCAGTTCTTC. Its translation: CASSVIAGGPVDEQFF.

This chain's CDR3 is CASSQLTTGTYNEQFF. The CDR3 coding sequence is TGCGCCAGCAGCCAACTTACGACAGGGACCTACAATGAGCAGTTCTTC. The chain has TRBV4-1 and TRBJ2-1; 7 bases are a match to TRBD1. In germline, CDR1 is MGHRA, CDR2 YSYEKL. The CDR3 is made up of 16 amino acids. With 2 bases clipped from V and 2 bases from J, the junction kept 6 bases outside the gene matches.

This clone was picked up one time. The V and J genes are TRBV6-2 or TRBV6-3 and TRBJ2-6, with TRBD1 identical over 8 bases. The CDR3 spans 17 residues. CDR1 is MNHEY, CDR2 SVGEGT, per germline. J gave up 0 bases and V 1 base, and 2 bases lay outside the gene matches. The CDR3 protein is CASSYFDRGSGANVLTF. CDR3 coding DNA: TGTGCCAGCAGTTACTTCGACAGGGGCTCTGGGGCCAACGTCCTGACTTTC.

The chain is built from TRBV30 and TRBJ2-7; D possibly corresponds to TRBD2 (6 bases). CDR1 and CDR2 (germline): GTSNPN, SVGIG (reference sequence). The CDR3 spans 13 residues. CDR3 amino acids: CALSLGGSAEQYF. In DNA form, the CDR3 reads TGTGCGCTGAGCCTTGGGGGGTCTGCCGAGCAGTACTTC. The complete variable domain, with remaining parts taken from reference TRBV30 and TRBJ2-7, reads SQTIHQWPATLVQPVGSPLSLECTVEGTSNPNLYWYRQAAGRGLQLLFYSVGIGQISSEVPQNLSASRPQDRQFILSSKKLLLSDSGFYLCALSLGGSAEQYFGPGTRLTVT.

The chain employs TRBV28 and TRBJ1-2; TRBD1 agrees at 11 bases. Unmatched junction bases numbered 8, after V lost 6 bases and J lost 5 bases. This CDR3 has 15 residues. Germline CDR1 reads MDHEN; CDR2 reads SYDVKM. As DNA, the CDR3 is TGTGCCAGCAGGCCTCGGGACAGGGGGTATTATGGCTACACCTTC. Amino acid sequence: CASRPRDRGYYGYTF.

This rearrangement joins TRBV7-9 to TRBJ2-7, with 7 bases matching TRBD2. With V trimmed by 6 bases and J by 1 base, 12 bases remained unmatched. Germline loops: CDR1 SEHNR, CDR2 FQNEAQ (reference sequence). This CDR3 has 16 residues. The CDR3 reads CASSEGPGLPSYEQYF. Here the CDR3 DNA reads TGTGCCAGCAGTGAGGGGCCGGGACTACCATCCTACGAGCAGTACTTC.

The V gene is TRBV7-9, the J gene TRBJ2-5; D not resolved. The CDR3 is 13 amino acids. The germline V gene has CDR1 SEHNR and CDR2 FQNEAQ (reference sequence). Trimming removed 5 bases at V and 4 bases at J, with 11 bases between. The CDR3 DNA reads as TGTGCCAGCAGCCCCCGAGTGGCAGAGACCCAGTACTTC. Translation: CASSPRVAETQYF.

The chain carries TRBV28 and TRBJ1-5; D remains ambiguous. The germline CDR1 and CDR2 sequences are MDHEN and SYDVKM. The CDR3 totals 13 residues. V was clipped by 8 bases and J by 7 bases, with 15 bases between them. In nucleotides, the CDR3 is TGTGCCAGCGGACTGATAGGGCTGCAGCCCCAGCATTTT. This translates into CASGLIGLQPQHF. Full variable domain (remainder filled in from reference TRBV28 and TRBJ1-5): DVKVTQSSRYLVKRTGEKVFLECVQDMDHENMFWYRQDPGLGLRLIYFSYDVKMKEKGDIPEGYSVSREKKERFSLILESASTNQTSMYLCASGLIGLQPQHFGDGTRLSIL.

V is TRBV28 and J is TRBJ1-1, with a weak D call TRBD1 (5 bases). Trimming took off 6 bases at V and 5 bases at J, with 16 bases between the two ends. Germline lookup yields CDR1 MDHEN and CDR2 SYDVKM. The CDR3 length is 14 residues. The chain's CDR3 is CASSFRGGGTEAFF. The CDR3 region has the DNA TGTGCCAGCAGCTTCCGGGGGGGAGGGACTGAAGCTTTCTTT.

The V gene is TRBV6-5, the J gene TRBJ2-7, with 8 bases aligning to TRBD1. Germline assignment: CDR1 MNHEY and CDR2 SVGAGI. This CDR3 region has 15 residues. The V segment lost 5 bases and the J segment 0 bases; nucleotides outside the gene matches: 6. CDR3 DNA sequence: TGTGCCAGCAGTAAGCCGGGACAGGTCTCCTACGAGCAGTACTTC. Protein: CASSKPGQVSYEQYF.

The sample holds one count of this clone. The gene calls are TRBV19 and TRBJ2-7, with a weak D call TRBD1 (6 bases). The V gene lost 4 bases and the J gene lost 2 bases, with 21 bases spanning the gap. In germline, CDR1 is LNHDA, CDR2 SQIVND (reference sequence). This CDR3 comprises 17 residues. The CDR3 reads CASSKPQETGFTYEQYF. The CDR3 DNA reads as TGTGCCAGTAGTAAACCCCAAGAGACAGGTTTTACCTACGAGCAGTACTTC.

The chain employs TRBV9 and TRBJ1-1, with D possibly being TRBD1 (6 bases). The CDR3 consists of 15 residues. The V end was cut by 4 bases, the J end by 4 bases, with 17 bases between. Germline V gives CDR1 SGDLS, CDR2 YYNGEE. The CDR3 region has the DNA TGTGCCAGCAGCTTCCGCCGGGACACCACCACTGAAGCTTTCTTT. Its translation is CASSFRRDTTTEAFF.

This clone has a single count. The chain is built from TRBV15 and TRBJ1-3; 8 bases agree with TRBD1. Looked up from germline, CDR1 is LNHNV and CDR2 is YYDKDF (reference sequence). This CDR3 spans 15 amino acids. With V trimmed by 5 bases and J by 1 base, 4 bases remained unmatched. The CDR3 is CATSDQGASGNTIYF. The CDR3 region has the DNA TGTGCCACCAGCGATCAGGGGGCGTCTGGAAACACCATATATTTT.

The rearrangement uses TRBV10-1 and TRBJ1-2; D remains ambiguous. V dropped 0 bases and J dropped 8 bases, with 10 bases sitting between them. This CDR3 comprises 13 residues. CDR1 is WNHNN, CDR2 SYGVQD, per germline (reference sequence). Written as DNA, the CDR3 is TGCGCCAGCAGTGAGTCGAAAGGGTTCGGCTACACCTTC. As protein: CASSESKGFGYTF.

The chain combines TRBV10-2 with TRBJ1-2; D is uncertain. Germline assignment: CDR1 WSHSY and CDR2 SAAADI. This CDR3 region has 14 residues. Between the trimmed V and J ends, which lost 2 bases and 0 bases, there was a span of 7 bases. CDR3 DNA: TGCGCCAGCAGTGAGGGACTGCCTAACTATGGCTACACCTTC. It codes for CASSEGLPNYGYTF.

This chain uses TRBV9 with TRBJ2-7; TRBD2 might be the D (6 bases). The CDR3 has 14 amino acids. Germline V gene sequence: CDR1 SGDLS, CDR2 YYNGEE. The V end lost 3 bases, the J end lost 3 bases, and 13 bases lay between the germline ends. In DNA form, the CDR3 reads TGTGCCAGCAGCGACCGGGACGGGGGCTACGAGCAGTACTTC. As protein: CASSDRDGGYEQYF.

This chain links TRBV29-1 with TRBJ2-1; 7 bases map to TRBD1. The germline V gene encodes CDR1 SQVTM and CDR2 ANQGSEA. The CDR3 is 13 amino acids. J lost 1 base, V lost 7 bases, and 4 bases had no gene match. As DNA, the CDR3 is TGCAGCGGAGGGGGCACGTCCTACAATGAGCAGTTCTTC. It specifies CSGGGTSYNEQFF.

Written as DNA, the CDR3 is TGTGCCAGCAGTCAATTTGGCACTGAAGCTTTCTTT. It codes for CASSQFGTEAFF. The chain couples TRBV27 to TRBJ1-1; D remains unclear. The V gene lost 5 bases and the J gene lost 4 bases, with 8 bases spanning the gap. The CDR3 runs to 12 residues. Per germline, CDR1 MNHEY and CDR2 SMNVEV (reference sequence).